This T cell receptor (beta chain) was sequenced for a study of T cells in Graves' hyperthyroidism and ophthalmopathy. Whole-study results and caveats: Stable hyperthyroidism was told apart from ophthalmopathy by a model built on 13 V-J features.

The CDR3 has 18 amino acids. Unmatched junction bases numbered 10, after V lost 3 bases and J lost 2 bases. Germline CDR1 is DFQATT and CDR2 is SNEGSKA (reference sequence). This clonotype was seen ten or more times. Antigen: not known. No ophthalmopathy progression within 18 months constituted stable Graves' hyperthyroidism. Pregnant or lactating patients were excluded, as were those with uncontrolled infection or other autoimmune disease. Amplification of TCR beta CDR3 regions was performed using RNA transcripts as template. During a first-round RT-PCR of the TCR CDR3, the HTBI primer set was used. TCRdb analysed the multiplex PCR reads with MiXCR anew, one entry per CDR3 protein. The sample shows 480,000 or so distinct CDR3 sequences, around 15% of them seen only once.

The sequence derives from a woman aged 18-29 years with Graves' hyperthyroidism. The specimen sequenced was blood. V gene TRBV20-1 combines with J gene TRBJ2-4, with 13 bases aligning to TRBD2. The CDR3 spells CSARGTSGMGESKNIQYF. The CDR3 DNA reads TGCAGTGCTAGGGGGACTAGCGGGATGGGGGAATCCAAAAACATTCAGTACTTC.